This T cell receptor beta chain was captured by sequencing in a study of blood T cell repertoires in COVID-19 (dated by TCRdb to about 2020). For the wider study: Collaborator samples came from the United States, Italy and Spain and covered acute and convalescent phases of COVID-19. The prospective study material was composed of cDNA or gDNA derived from T cells, B-cell-depleted T cells, or PBMCs. Subjects who had been exposed to COVID-19, were actively infected with it, or had recovered from it provided the deeply sampled blood TCRbeta repertoires that made up the dataset. The repertoires were released in a freely available public database intended as a resource for research on the immune response to SARS-CoV-2. The samples were drawn from two sources: the first 160 participants of the ongoing ImmuneRACE study, and approximately 1,300 subjects contributed by 6 global collaborators. Nearly every sample came with metadata listing a de-identified subject ID, COVID-19 status, age in years and sex. Where available, HLA class I and class II types were obtained from metadata supplied by the sample provider rather than from assay-based typing.

About this clone itself: This receptor's antigen is unknown. There are no base qualities to consult, and no much larger clone falls within one base.

TCRbeta CDR3 regions were amplified from genomic DNA by means of the immunoSEQ Assay, a bias-controlled multiplex PCR. Per the source publication's procedure: The number of nucleated cells in each sample was estimated from the amplification of reference gene primers within the assay. To quantify the absolute abundance of each unique TCRbeta CDR3 rearrangement, sequence reads were collapsed and filtered. For each sample, productive Simpson clonality was calculated as the square root of Simpson's diversity index over productive rearrangements. The clones in this table, taken by TCRdb from immuneACCESS, are in-frame only. Not every clone is retained; where verified, under half of the shortfall comes from an unresolved V gene, and the cause of the rest is unknown. The V and J calls and clone size were taken over from that table, and D and trimming were inferred from the DNA. The sample yields approximately 50,000 clones; around three quarters were counted once. The ten largest account for more than 25% of the sample.

Collaborating institutions collected whole blood in K2EDTA tubes following their own protocols. For TCRbeta analysis, collaborators shipped samples in one of three forms: frozen whole blood, isolated PBMCs, or DNA extracted from either of those sample types. Paper-wide results and their limitations: The quantity of clinical and demographic metadata differed by source and by participant and was supplied without curation.

The TCR was taken from a man between 65 and 85 years old with acute or convalescent COVID-19. The specimen sequenced was peripheral blood.

The nucleotide sequence is TGTGCCTGGAGTCGGGGTAGGACAGGGGCTAATGAAAAACTGTTTTTT. Translation gives CAWSRGRTGANEKLFF. The V and J genes are TRBV30 and TRBJ1-4, and 9 junction bases match TRBD1. Spanning cysteine to phenylalanine, the CDR3 consists of 16 amino acids. The DNA shown is the 48-base CDR3, in frame from base 1. For this chain, trimming is 2 bases at the V end and 3 bases at the J end, and the number of junction bases without a gene match is 7. The germline V gene (reference sequence) specifies GTSNPN as CDR1 and SVGIG as CDR2.